This T cell receptor beta chain was identified during a study of technical replicates of blood from four donors. The germline gives CDR1 SEHNR, CDR2 FQNEAQ (reference sequence). V shed 2 bases and J 6 bases; nucleotides not matched to a gene: 6. The CDR3 contains 14 residues. TCRdb keeps only in-frame clones here, not all; method: immunoSEQ multiplex PCR. The sample contains tens of thousands of clones, roughly 93% of which appear only once. The clonotype was recovered from a human donor in good health. V and J are TRBV7-9 and TRBJ1-1, with 7 nucleotides matching TRBD1. The sequenced sample was T cells isolated from PBMCs. CDR3 in DNA: TGTGCCAGCAGCTTACAGGGGGAAGCTTCTGAAGCTTTCTTT. Its protein is CASSLQGEASEAFF. The whole variable domain, remainder taken from reference TRBV7-9 and TRBJ1-1, is DTGVSQNPRHKITKRGQNVTFRCDPISEHNRLYWYRQTLGQGPEFLTYFQNEAQLEKSRLLSDRFSAERPKGSFSTLEIQRTEQGDSAMYLCASSLQGEASEAFFGQGTRLTVV.